The present T cell receptor (beta chain) was sequenced within a study of blood T cell repertoires in COVID-19. Method: immunoSEQ multiplex PCR; TCRdb's copy keeps in-frame clones and lacks some. Among around 150,000 clones listed, about four fifths were seen once. With 4 bases clipped from V and 9 bases from J, the junction kept 7 bases outside the gene matches. CDR1 SNHLY and CDR2 FYNNEI come from the germline V gene. This CDR3 region has 14 residues. The sample comprised PBMCs or T cells enriched from blood (not recorded which). The sequence derives from an older woman who had recovered from COVID-19. The gene calls are TRBV2 and TRBJ1-5; 9 bases align to TRBD1. The DNA of the CDR3 is TGTGCCAGCAGTGGGACAGGGGCTGTGGGGCCCCAGCATTTT. It yields the protein CASSGTGAVGPQHF.